This T cell receptor (beta chain) was identified during a study of shared clonotypes between healthy human individuals (dated by TCRdb to about 2020). The study in broad terms: A few men and two women, aged 18 to 49 years, made up the cohort. For each donor, CD4 naive and CD4 memory were each run on three plates, CD8 naive on two plates, and CD8 memory on one plate. To estimate repertoire size and how much clonotype sharing occurs between individuals, the study deeply sequenced the blood TCR repertoires of several healthy adults. Libraries were prepared and TCR repertoires were sequenced by different laboratories using diverse techniques, in order to increase sequencing depth and limit assay-specific biases. Between about 0.85 and 9.5 billion PBMCs per donor were obtained by leukapheresis. Paper-wide results and their limitations: The genetic and exposure-history diversity represented was limited by the small number of donors. Approximately 5% of naive CD4, roughly 3.6% of naive CD8, around 2.3% of memory CD4, and 0.4% of memory CD8 clonotypes were shared across several donors. Sampling was limited to blood, and TCR repertoires in tissue likely differ from TCR repertoires in blood. Larger estimated clonotype richness was generally found for naive subsets than for memory subsets. Incomplete sequencing was indicated by rarefaction of sorted-subset datasets, despite the large sequencing depth. Compared with non-shared clonotypes, the clonotypes found in all four sorted-subset donors had higher generation probabilities. Based on pairwise subsampling, the degree of clonotype sharing among donors was expected to be affected by sequencing depth.

This clone was seen once. Its antigen is unknown. No much larger clone exists at a distance of one base, and base qualities are not known. The donors were healthy, HIV-negative adults with no recently reported acute infections or vaccinations. Only Caucasian adults living in Nashville, Tennessee, USA were represented among the donors. CD4+ T cells were enriched by magnetic negative selection; naive cells were then positively selected on CD45RA, and the negative fraction formed the memory subset. Blood was collected by leukapheresis, and PBMCs were isolated by Ficoll-Histopaque density gradient centrifugation and then cryopreserved in liquid nitrogen vapor phase. Analytical flow cytometry was used to check the purity and quantity of each magnetically sorted T cell population. Genomic DNA was isolated from every sorted fraction and measured by UV absorbance on a Nanodrop 2000c. TCR CDR3 regions were amplified from genomic DNA by multiplex PCR using the deep immunoSEQ assay. Extracted genomic DNA from each cell subset was spread evenly across all wells of several immunoSEQ 96-well plates, with each plate serving as a replicate. For sorted subsets, each replicate PCR was loaded with approximately 190 ng genomic DNA, equivalent to approximately 33,000 T cell genomes. Purified libraries were measured with a Qubit 3.0 fluorometer, size-checked on a Bioanalyzer 2100, and measured again with the KAPA Library Quantification kit. Every immunoSEQ 96-well plate was sequenced on a dedicated single-read 150-cycle Illumina NextSeq 550 flow cell. From the authors' description of their analysis: Because the immunoSEQ output held only junctional sequences and lacked quality scores, the filtering could not match the filtering applied to full-length reads. Sequences were annotated with PyIR, a Python wrapper for IgBLAST v1.9, using IMGT germline references to assign V/J genes and CDR3. Reads with weak V/J assignments (E-value above 1e-6), missing CDR3, stop codons, out-of-frame junctions, or ambiguous translated residues were removed. V3J clonotypes were defined as sequences sharing the same inferred V gene, J gene, and CDR3 amino acid sequence. Percentage overlap between repertoires was calculated by dividing the number of shared unique clonotypes by the size of the smaller repertoire. Richness of each repertoire was evaluated using RTK rarefaction, the Chao1 estimator, and Recon v2.1 estimates of unobserved clonotypes. For all TCRbeta clonotypes obtained by the gDNA method from a few donors, generation probabilities were computed with OLGA. The table was pulled from immuneACCESS by TCRdb, which kept in-frame rearrangements only. Such tables lose some clones; where checked, under half of the loss comes from unresolved V genes, and the rest has no known cause. Clone size and the V and J calls come from that table; the DNA yielded D and trimming. A total of approximately 1,000,000 clones appear in this sample, 60% to 80% of them only once. In total, the top ten clones hold more than 0.85% of the sample.

For CDR1 and CDR2, the germline V gene lists SGHTA and FQGNSA. The CDR3 measures 15 amino acids from cysteine to phenylalanine. Only CDR3 DNA is held: 45 bases, read in frame from base 1. The trim is 3 bases for V and 7 bases for J, with a gap of 16 bases between the germline ends. This TCR came from a man younger than 35 in good health. Some clones in this sample may be carry-over from other donors' samples. The chain is made from TRBV7-2 and TRBJ1-5, with the D gene not confidently named. The specimen was memory CD4+ T cells from PBMCs. The label giving this sample's cell subset or site can be read as: CD45RA-negative fraction. The CDR3 protein: CASSLVIGGRQPQHF. The base sequence is TGTGCCAGCAGCTTGGTCATTGGAGGCAGGCAGCCCCAGCATTTT.